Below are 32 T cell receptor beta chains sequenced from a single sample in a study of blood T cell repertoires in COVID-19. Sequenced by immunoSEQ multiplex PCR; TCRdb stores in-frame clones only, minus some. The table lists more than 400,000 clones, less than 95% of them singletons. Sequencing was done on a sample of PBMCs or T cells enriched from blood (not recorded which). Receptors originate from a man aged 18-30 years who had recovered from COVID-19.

The CDR3 DNA is TGCGCCAGCAGCTTGGCCAGCGGGGGAGGGAGAATTCAGTACTTC. Encoded protein: CASSLASGGGRIQYF. The J gene is TRBJ2-4, the V gene TRBV5-1; 8 bases map to TRBD2. This CDR3 is built from 15 residues. Germline V gives CDR1 SGHRS, CDR2 YFSETQ. V shed 0 bases and J 10 bases; nucleotides not matched to a gene: 9.

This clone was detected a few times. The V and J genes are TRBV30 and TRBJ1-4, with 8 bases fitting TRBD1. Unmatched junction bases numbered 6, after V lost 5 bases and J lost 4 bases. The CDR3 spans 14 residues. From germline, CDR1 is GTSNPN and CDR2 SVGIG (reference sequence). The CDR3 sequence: CAWDTGQVNEKLFF. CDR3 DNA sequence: TGTGCCTGGGATACGGGACAGGTTAATGAAAAACTGTTTTTT.

CDR3 loop: CASRGQGDGYTF. The CDR3 DNA sequence: TGTGCCAGCAGGGGACAGGGGGATGGCTACACCTTC. The chain couples TRBV28 to TRBJ1-2, with 11 bases lining up with TRBD1. Trimming took 6 bases from V and 6 from J; bases not matched to a gene: 0. Germline values: CDR1 MDHEN, CDR2 SYDVKM. This CDR3 is built from 12 residues.

CDR3 DNA: TGTGCCAGCAGCCAGTCAGGGGGACCTGGAGACTATGGCTACACCTTC. The encoded protein is CASSQSGGPGDYGYTF. The J gene is TRBJ1-2, the V gene TRBV7-2; TRBD1 aligns across 7 bases. This CDR3 is 16 amino acids long. The V and J ends lost 5 bases and 3 bases, in that order; junction bases with no gene match: 12. Germline values: CDR1 SGHTA, CDR2 FQGNSA.

The CDR3 region has the DNA TGTGCCAGCAGCGTAGGGGCAGAGAATTCACCCCTCCACTTT. Protein sequence: CASSVGAENSPLHF. The chain employs TRBV9 and TRBJ1-6; no definite D call. Trimming took 0 bases from V and 7 from J, leaving 8 bases between them. The germline V gene encodes CDR1 SGDLS and CDR2 YYNGEE. The CDR3 is 14 residues long.

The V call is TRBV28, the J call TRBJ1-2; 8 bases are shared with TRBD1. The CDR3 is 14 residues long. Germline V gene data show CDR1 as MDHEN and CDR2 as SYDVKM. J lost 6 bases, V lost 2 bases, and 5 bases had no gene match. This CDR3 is CASSLGQGTHGYTF. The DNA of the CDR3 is TGTGCCAGCAGTTTAGGACAGGGAACTCATGGCTACACCTTC.

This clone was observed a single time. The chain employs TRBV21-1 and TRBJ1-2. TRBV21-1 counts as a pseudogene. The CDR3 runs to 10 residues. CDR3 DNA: TGTGCCAGCAGCCCCTTCGGCTACACCTTC. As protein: CASSPFGYTF.

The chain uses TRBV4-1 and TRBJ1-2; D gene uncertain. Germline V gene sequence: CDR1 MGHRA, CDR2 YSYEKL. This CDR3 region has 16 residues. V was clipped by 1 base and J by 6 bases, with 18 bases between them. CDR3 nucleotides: TGCGCCAGCAGCCAAGTCAGATTCTCTTCGGGGAATGGCTACACCTTC. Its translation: CASSQVRFSSGNGYTF.

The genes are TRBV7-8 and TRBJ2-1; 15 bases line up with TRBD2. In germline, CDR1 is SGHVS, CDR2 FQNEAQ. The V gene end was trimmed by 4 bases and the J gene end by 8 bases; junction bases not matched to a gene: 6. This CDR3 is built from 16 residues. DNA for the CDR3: TGTGCCAGCAGCTCTCGGACTAGCGGGGGGGCCGATGAGCAGTTCTTC. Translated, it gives CASSSRTSGGADEQFF.

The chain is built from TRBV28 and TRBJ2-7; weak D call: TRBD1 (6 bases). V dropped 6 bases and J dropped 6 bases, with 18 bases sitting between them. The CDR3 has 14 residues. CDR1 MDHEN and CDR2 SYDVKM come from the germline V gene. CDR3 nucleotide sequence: TGTGCCAGCAGGCCCGCGAGGGGGATCTTCGAGCAGTACTTC. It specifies CASRPARGIFEQYF.

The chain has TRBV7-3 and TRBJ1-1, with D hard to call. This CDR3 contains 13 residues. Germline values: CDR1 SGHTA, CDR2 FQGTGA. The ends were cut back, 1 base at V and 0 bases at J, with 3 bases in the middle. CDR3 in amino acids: CASSLIVNTEAFF. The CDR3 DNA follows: TGTGCCAGCAGCTTAATCGTGAACACTGAAGCTTTCTTT.

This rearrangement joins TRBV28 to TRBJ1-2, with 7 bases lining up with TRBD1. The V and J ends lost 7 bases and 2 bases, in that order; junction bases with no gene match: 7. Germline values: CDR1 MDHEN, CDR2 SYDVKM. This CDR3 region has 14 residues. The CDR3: CASTGTVANYGYTF. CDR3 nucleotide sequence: TGTGCCAGCACCGGGACAGTCGCAAACTATGGCTACACCTTC.

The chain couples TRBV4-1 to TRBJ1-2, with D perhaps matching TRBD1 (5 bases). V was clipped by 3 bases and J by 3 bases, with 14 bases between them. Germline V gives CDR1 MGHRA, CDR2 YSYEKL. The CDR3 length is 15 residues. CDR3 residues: CASSHTPLQDYGYTF. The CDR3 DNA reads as TGCGCCAGCAGCCACACACCCTTACAGGACTATGGCTACACCTTC.

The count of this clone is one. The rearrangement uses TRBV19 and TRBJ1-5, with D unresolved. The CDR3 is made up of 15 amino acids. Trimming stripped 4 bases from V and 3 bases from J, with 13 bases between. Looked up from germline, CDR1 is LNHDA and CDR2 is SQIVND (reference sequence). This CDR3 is CASSKKEPYNQPQHF. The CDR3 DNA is TGTGCCAGTAGTAAAAAAGAACCCTACAATCAGCCCCAGCATTTT.

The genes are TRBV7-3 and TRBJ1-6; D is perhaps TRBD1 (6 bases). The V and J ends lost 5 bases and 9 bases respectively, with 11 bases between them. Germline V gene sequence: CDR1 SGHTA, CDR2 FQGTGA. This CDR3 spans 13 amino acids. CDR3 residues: CASSAQGFSPLHF. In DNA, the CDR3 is TGTGCCAGCAGCGCACAGGGTTTTTCACCCCTCCACTTT.

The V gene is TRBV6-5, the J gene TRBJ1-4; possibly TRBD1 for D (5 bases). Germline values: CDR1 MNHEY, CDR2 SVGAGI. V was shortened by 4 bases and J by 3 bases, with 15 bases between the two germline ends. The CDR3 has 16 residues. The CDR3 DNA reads TGTGCCAGCAGTTTGGGGCAGGGTACTGCTAATGAAAAACTGTTTTTT. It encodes CASSLGQGTANEKLFF.

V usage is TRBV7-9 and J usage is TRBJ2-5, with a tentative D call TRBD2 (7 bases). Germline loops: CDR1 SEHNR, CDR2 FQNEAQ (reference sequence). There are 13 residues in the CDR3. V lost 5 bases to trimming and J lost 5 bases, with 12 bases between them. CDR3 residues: CASSQGGGETQYF. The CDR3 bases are TGTGCCAGCAGCCAGGGAGGGGGGGAGACCCAGTACTTC.

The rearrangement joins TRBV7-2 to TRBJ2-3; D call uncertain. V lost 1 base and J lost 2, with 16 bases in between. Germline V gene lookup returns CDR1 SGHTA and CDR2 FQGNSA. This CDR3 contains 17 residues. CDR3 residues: CASSLVGIPTSTDTQYF. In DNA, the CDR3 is TGTGCCAGCAGCTTAGTCGGTATCCCAACCTCCACAGATACGCAGTATTTT.

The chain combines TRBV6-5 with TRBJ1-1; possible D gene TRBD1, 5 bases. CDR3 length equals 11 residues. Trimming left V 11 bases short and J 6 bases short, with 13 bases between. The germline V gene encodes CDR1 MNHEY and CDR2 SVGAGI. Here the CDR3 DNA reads TGTGCCGCCGGGGGGATGGCTGAAGCTTTCTTT. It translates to CAAGGMAEAFF.

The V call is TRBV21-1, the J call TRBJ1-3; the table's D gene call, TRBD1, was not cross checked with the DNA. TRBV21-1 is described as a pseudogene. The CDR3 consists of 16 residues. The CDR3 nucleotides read TGTGCCAGCACGCAGACAGGGCCGATCTCTGGAAACACCATATATTTT. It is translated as CASTQTGPISGNTIYF.

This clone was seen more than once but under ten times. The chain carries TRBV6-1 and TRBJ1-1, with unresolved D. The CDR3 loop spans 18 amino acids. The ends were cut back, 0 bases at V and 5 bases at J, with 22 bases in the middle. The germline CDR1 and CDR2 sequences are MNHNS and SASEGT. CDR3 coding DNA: TGTGCCAGCAGTGAAGCGCTCACCGACATGGCGGGGTTTACTGAAGCTTTCTTT. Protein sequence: CASSEALTDMAGFTEAFF.

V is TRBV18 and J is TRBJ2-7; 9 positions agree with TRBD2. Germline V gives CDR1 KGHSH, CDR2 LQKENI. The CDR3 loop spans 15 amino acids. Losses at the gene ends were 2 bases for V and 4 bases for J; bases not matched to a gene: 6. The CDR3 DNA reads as TGTGCCAGCTCACCATCAGCTAGCGGGACGTACGAGCAGTACTTC. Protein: CASSPSASGTYEQYF.

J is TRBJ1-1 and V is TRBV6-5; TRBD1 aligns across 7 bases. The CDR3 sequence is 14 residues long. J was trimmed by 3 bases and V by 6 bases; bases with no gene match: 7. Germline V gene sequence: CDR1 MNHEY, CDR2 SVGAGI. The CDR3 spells CASSDRARYTEAFF. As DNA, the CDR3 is TGTGCCAGCAGCGACAGGGCAAGGTACACTGAAGCTTTCTTT.

CDR3 amino acids: CASSHPQGWDTQYF. The DNA for the CDR3 is TGTGCCAGCAGCCACCCACAGGGATGGGATACGCAGTATTTT. The chain has TRBV11-3 and TRBJ2-3; weak D call: TRBD1 (6 bases). Germline CDR1 reads SGHNT; CDR2 reads YENEEA. The CDR3 runs to 14 residues. V was cut by 5 bases and J by 6 bases, with 15 bases left in between.

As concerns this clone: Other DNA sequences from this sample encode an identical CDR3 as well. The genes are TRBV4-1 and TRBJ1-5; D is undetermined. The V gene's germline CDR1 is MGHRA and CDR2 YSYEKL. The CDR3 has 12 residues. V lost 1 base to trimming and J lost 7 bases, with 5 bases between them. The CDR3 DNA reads TGCGCCAGCAGCCAAGGCGGCCAGCCCCAGCATTTT. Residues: CASSQGGQPQHF.

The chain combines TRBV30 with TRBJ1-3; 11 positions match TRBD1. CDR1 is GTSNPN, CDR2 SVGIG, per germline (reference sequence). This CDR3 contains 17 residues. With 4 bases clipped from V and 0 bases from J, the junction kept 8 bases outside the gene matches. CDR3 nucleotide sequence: TGTGCCTGGACCCTGGACAGGGGGCCTACCTCTGGAAACACCATATATTTT. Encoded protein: CAWTLDRGPTSGNTIYF. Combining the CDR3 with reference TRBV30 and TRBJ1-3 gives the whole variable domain SQTIHQWPATLVQPVGSPLSLECTVEGTSNPNLYWYRQAAGRGLQLLFYSVGIGQISSEVPQNLSASRPQDRQFILSSKKLLLSDSGFYLCAWTLDRGPTSGNTIYFGEGSWLTVV.

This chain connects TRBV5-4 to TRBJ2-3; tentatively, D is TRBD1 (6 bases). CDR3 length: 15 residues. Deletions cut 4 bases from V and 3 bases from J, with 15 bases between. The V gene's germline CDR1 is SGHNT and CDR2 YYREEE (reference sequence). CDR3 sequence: CASSTQGSATDTQYF. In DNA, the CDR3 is TGTGCCAGCAGCACTCAGGGGAGCGCAACAGATACGCAGTATTTT.

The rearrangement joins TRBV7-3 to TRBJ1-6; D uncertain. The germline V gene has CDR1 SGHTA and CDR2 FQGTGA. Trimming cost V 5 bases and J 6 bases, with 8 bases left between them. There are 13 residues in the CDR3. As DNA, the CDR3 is TGTGCCAGCAGCCAAATCGGTAATTCACCCCTCCACTTT. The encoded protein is CASSQIGNSPLHF. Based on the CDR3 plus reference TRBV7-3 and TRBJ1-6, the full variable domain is GAGVSQTPSNKVTEKGKYVELRCDPISGHTALYWYRQSLGQGPEFLIYFQGTGAADDSGLPNDRFFAVRPEGSVSTLKIQRTERGDSAVYLCASSQIGNSPLHFGNGTRLTVT.

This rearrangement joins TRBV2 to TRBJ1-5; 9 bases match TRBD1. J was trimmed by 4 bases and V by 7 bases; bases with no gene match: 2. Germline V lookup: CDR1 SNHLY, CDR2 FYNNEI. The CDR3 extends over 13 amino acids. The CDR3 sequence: CASKGQGNQPQHF. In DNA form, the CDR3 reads TGTGCCAGCAAGGGACAGGGTAATCAGCCCCAGCATTTT.

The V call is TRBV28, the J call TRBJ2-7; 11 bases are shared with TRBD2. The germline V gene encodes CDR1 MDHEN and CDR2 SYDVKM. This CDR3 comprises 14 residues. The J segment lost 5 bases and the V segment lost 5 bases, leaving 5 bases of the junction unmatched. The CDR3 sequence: CASSAGTSGNEQYF. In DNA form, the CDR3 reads TGTGCCAGCAGTGCCGGGACTAGCGGAAACGAGCAGTACTTC.

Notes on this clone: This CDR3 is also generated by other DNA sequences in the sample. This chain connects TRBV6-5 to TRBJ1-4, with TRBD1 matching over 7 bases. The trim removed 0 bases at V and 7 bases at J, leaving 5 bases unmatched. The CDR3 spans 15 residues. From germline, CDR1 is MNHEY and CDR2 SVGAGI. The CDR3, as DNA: TGTGCCAGCAGTTACTCTACAGGGGTGGGTGAAAAACTGTTTTTT. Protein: CASSYSTGVGEKLFF.

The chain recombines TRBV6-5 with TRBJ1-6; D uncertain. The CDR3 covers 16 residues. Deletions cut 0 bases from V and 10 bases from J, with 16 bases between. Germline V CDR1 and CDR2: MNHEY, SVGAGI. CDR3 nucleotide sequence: TGTGCCAGCAGTTACTCAGGCAGTGGGAGTAGATCACCCCTCCACTTT. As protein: CASSYSGSGSRSPLHF.